One sample yielded the 19 T cell receptor beta chains listed below, sequenced in a study of blood T cell repertoires in COVID-19. The method was immunoSEQ multiplex PCR; TCRdb's version includes in-frame clones alone and lacks a portion of them. Among tens of thousands of clones listed, 85% were seen once. The sample comprised peripheral blood. Receptors were obtained from a man at least 80 years old with acute or convalescent COVID-19.

For this clone: One end of the junction fails to match germline, which may point to a read error. The V and J genes are TRBV7-7 and TRBJ2-2, with 7 bases aligning to TRBD1. The germline V gene encodes CDR1 SSHAT and CDR2 FNYEAQ (reference sequence). The CDR3 contains 17 residues. The CDR3 here is CASSQRKGARDTGELFF. The CDR3 DNA reads TGTGCTAGCAGCCAACGCAAGGGGGCGCGAGACACCGGGGAGCTGTTTTTT.

This clone was observed a single time. This chain uses TRBV7-6 with TRBJ2-1; 12 bases line up with TRBD2. The ends lost 0 bases at V and 0 bases at J; junction bases unmatched: 9. There are 20 residues in the CDR3. CDR1 and CDR2 from the germline V gene are SGHVS and FNYEAQ. CDR3 in DNA: TGTGCCAGCAGCTTAGCAGTCTCCCCGACTAGCGGGAGCTCCTACAATGAGCAGTTCTTC. It yields the protein CASSLAVSPTSGSSYNEQFF.

The chain links TRBV7-2 to TRBJ2-3; 10 bases are a match to TRBD2. The ends lost 4 bases at V and 7 bases at J; junction bases unmatched: 11. CDR3 length equals 16 residues. Looked up from germline, CDR1 is SGHTA and CDR2 is FQGNSA. This CDR3 is CASSWVSSGSQNTQYF. DNA of the CDR3: TGTGCCAGCAGCTGGGTGTCTAGCGGGAGCCAGAATACGCAGTATTTT.

The chain recombines TRBV9 with TRBJ2-5, with 10 bases aligning to TRBD2. Trimming at V came to 3 bases and at J to 2 bases, leaving 10 bases not matched to a gene. The CDR3 contains 17 residues. In germline, CDR1 is SGDLS, CDR2 YYNGEE. CDR3 loop: CASSEGGSGRPQETQYF. The DNA of the CDR3 is TGTGCCAGCAGCGAGGGGGGTAGCGGGAGGCCACAAGAGACCCAGTACTTC.

The chain combines TRBV27 with TRBJ1-5; tentative D call: TRBD1 (6 bases). CDR1 is MNHEY and CDR2 is SMNVEV in the germline V gene (reference sequence). The CDR3 consists of 17 residues. V was cut by 5 bases and J by 7 bases, with 24 bases left in between. CDR3 in DNA: TGTGCCAGCAGTGAAGCCGCCATTACAGGGCTAGGGCAGCCCCAGCATTTT. It encodes CASSEAAITGLGQPQHF.

This clone was counted a single time. The chain is built from TRBV19 and TRBJ1-5, with 9 nucleotides matching TRBD1. V shed 4 bases and J 0 bases; nucleotides not matched to a gene: 7. The CDR3 loop spans 17 amino acids. Per the germline V gene, CDR1 is LNHDA and CDR2 is SQIVND (reference sequence). This CDR3 reads CASSSVQGAYSNQPQHF. The CDR3 DNA reads TGTGCCAGTAGTAGTGTACAGGGGGCTTATAGCAATCAGCCCCAGCATTTT.

The V call is TRBV19, the J call TRBJ2-2, with 13 bases identical to TRBD2. Germline V gene sequence: CDR1 LNHDA, CDR2 SQIVND (reference sequence). CDR3 size: 16 residues. With V trimmed by 4 bases and J by 4 bases, 3 bases remained unmatched. CDR3 loop: CASSTRTSGGTGELFF. As DNA, the CDR3 is TGTGCCAGTAGTACCCGGACTAGCGGGGGCACCGGGGAGCTGTTTTTT.

This rearrangement joins TRBV30 to TRBJ2-1, with D possibly TRBD2 on 5 matching bases. Trimming took off 5 bases at V and 0 bases at J, with 11 bases between the two ends. CDR1 and CDR2 (germline): GTSNPN, SVGIG (reference sequence). This CDR3 has 14 amino acids. This chain's CDR3 is CAWEPGSSYNEQFF. Written as DNA, the CDR3 is TGTGCCTGGGAGCCTGGGAGCTCCTACAATGAGCAGTTCTTC.

The V gene is TRBV5-1, the J gene TRBJ2-2; no definite D call. CDR3 length: 15 residues. CDR1 is SGHRS and CDR2 is YFSETQ in the germline V gene. The V end was cut by 0 bases, the J end by 0 bases, with 6 bases between. The CDR3 loop reads CASSLVQTNTGELFF. CDR3 coding DNA: TGCGCCAGCAGCTTGGTTCAGACGAACACCGGGGAGCTGTTTTTT.

The chain has TRBV18 and TRBJ1-1; no definite D call. The CDR3 contains 14 residues. V dropped 4 bases and J dropped 0 bases, with 9 bases sitting between them. CDR1 and CDR2 (germline): KGHSH, LQKENI. CDR3 coding DNA: TGTGCCAGCTCACTAGCGGCGGTGAACACTGAAGCTTTCTTT. Its translation is CASSLAAVNTEAFF. The full variable domain, completed using reference TRBV18 and TRBJ1-1, is NAGVMQNPRHLVRRRGQEARLRCSPMKGHSHVYWYRQLPEEGLKFMVYLQKENIIDESGMPKERFSAEFPKEGPSILRIQQVVRGDSAAYFCASSLAAVNTEAFFGQGTRLTVV.

DNA for the CDR3: TGTGCCAGTAGCCCAGGGTACACCGGGGAGCTGTTTTTT. Protein product: CASSPGYTGELFF. The rearrangement joins TRBV19 to TRBJ2-2; the D gene is possibly TRBD1 (5 bases). The CDR3 totals 13 residues. Germline-derived CDR1 and CDR2 are LNHDA and SQIVND (reference sequence). V was trimmed by 6 bases and J by 3 bases, leaving 8 bases between them.

This chain uses TRBV5-3 with TRBJ2-3; 8 bases agree with TRBD2. TRBV5-3 is designated an ORF whose function remains uncertain. V gave up 3 bases and J gave up 4 bases; unmatched junction bases: 10. There are 16 residues in the CDR3. The CDR3 DNA sequence: TGTGCCAGAAGCTCGGGACTAGAAGAGATGGCAGATACGCAGTATTTT. It is translated as CARSSGLEEMADTQYF.

The CDR3 spells CAWTRDTSSYEQYF. In DNA, the CDR3 is TGTGCCTGGACCAGGGACACTAGCTCCTACGAGCAGTACTTC. The chain combines TRBV30 with TRBJ2-7; maybe TRBD1 (6 bases). Trimming removed 4 bases at V and 0 bases at J, with 13 bases between. The CDR3 sequence is 14 residues long. CDR1 is GTSNPN, CDR2 SVGIG, per germline (reference sequence).

This chain connects TRBV27 to TRBJ2-2; D is perhaps TRBD1 (6 bases). Trimming shortened V by 10 bases and J by 0 bases, and 12 bases separated the two germline ends. Germline-derived CDR1 and CDR2 are MNHEY and SMNVEV (reference sequence). The CDR3 runs 14 residues. In DNA form, the CDR3 reads TGTGCCACAAAACAGGGCTCGAACACCGGGGAGCTGTTTTTT. Its protein product is CATKQGSNTGELFF.

The chain carries TRBV15 and TRBJ1-5; no definite D call. Trimming cost V 0 bases and J 13 bases, with 10 bases left between them. CDR1 and CDR2 (germline): LNHNV, YYDKDF (reference sequence). This CDR3 spans 12 amino acids. CDR3 coding DNA: TGTGCCACCAGCAGAGACCGGAGTAGGCAGCATTTT. It encodes CATSRDRSRQHF.

V is TRBV19 and J is TRBJ2-4; a weak D match, TRBD2 (6 bases). The ends were cut back, 5 bases at V and 10 bases at J, with 18 bases in the middle. From germline, CDR1 is LNHDA and CDR2 SQIVND (reference sequence). The CDR3 length is 14 residues. CDR3 protein: CASSGRRKSPIQYF. CDR3 nucleotide sequence: TGTGCCAGTAGTGGGAGGAGGAAGTCGCCAATTCAGTACTTC. The full variable domain, with the rest looked up from reference TRBV19 and TRBJ2-4, is DGGITQSPKYLFRKEGQNVTLSCEQNLNHDAMYWYRQDPGQGLRLIYYSQIVNDFQKGDIAEGYSVSREKKESFPLTVTSAQKNPTAFYLCASSGRRKSPIQYFGAGTRLSVL.

Turning to this clone: At one end, the junction sequence differs from germline, possibly due to a read error. V is TRBV7-7 and J is TRBJ2-1; the match to TRBD2 covers 7 bases. This CDR3 region has 19 residues. Germline CDR1 and CDR2: SSHAT and FNYEAQ (reference sequence). DNA of the CDR3: TGTGCTAGCAGCTTAGACTCTATAGCGGGCCTAAGCTCCTACAATGAGCAGTTCTTC. Its translation: CASSLDSIAGLSSYNEQFF.

The chain links TRBV3-1 (or the pseudogene TRBV3-2) to TRBJ2-5; TRBD2 agrees at 9 bases. Germline assignment: CDR1 LGHDT and CDR2 YNNKEL (reference sequence). V lost 4 bases to trimming and J lost 5 bases; unmatched junction nucleotides: 5. There are 14 residues in the CDR3. In DNA form, the CDR3 reads TGTGCCAGCAGCCTGGCGGGAGGGAAGGAGACCCAGTACTTC. The encoded protein is CASSLAGGKETQYF.

The rearrangement links TRBV12-5 to TRBJ2-5; D is perhaps TRBD2 (6 bases). CDR1 LGHNT and CDR2 FRNRAP come from the germline V gene. The CDR3 is 13 amino acids. V lost 5 bases to trimming and J lost 5 bases, with 12 bases between them. The CDR3 sequence is CASGPGGGETQYF. In DNA, the CDR3 is TGTGCTAGTGGTCCCGGGGGTGGGGAGACCCAGTACTTC.